A selection of T cell receptor beta chains follows, all from one sample in a study of response to subunit inactivated influenza vaccine. TCRdb re-called the RT-PCR reads with MiXCR, one entry per CDR3 protein. Of about 620,000 distinct CDR3 sequences in the sample, about 11% were seen once. The same specimen was also included in a second study, on T cells expressing NK-cell markers.

The specimen comprised PBMCs from blood, sampled on the day of vaccination. All receptors derive from a man in his fifties or sixties who received an inactivated influenza vaccine. The CDR3 runs from the conserved cysteine through the conserved F or W. D genes are given only for firm matches. Some rows mark clone size as missing; the rest say once, few, many or name a class of expanded clone.

length: 17
V: TRBV5-1
size: few
D: -
J: TRBJ1-4
CDR3: CASSLQPDGATNEKLFF
DNA: TGCGCCAGCAGCTTACAACCGGACGGAGCAACTAATGAAAAACTGTTTTTT

length: 14
V: TRBV30
size: -
D: TRBD2
J: TRBJ2-1
CDR3: CAWSRSGGALEQFF
DNA: TGTGCCTGGAGTCGCAGCGGGGGGGCCCTTGAGCAGTTCTTC

length: 16
V: TRBV7-9
size: few
D: -
J: TRBJ1-2
CDR3: CASSSYNRTPNYGYTF
DNA: TGTGCCAGCAGCTCGTACAACAGGACCCCAAACTATGGCTACACCTTC

length: 14
V: TRBV7-2
size: -
D: -
J: TRBJ2-5
CDR3: CASSLLGQEGTQYF
DNA: TGTGCCAGCAGCTTATTGGGGCAGGAAGGGACCCAGTACTTC

length: 12
V: TRBV5-1
size: -
D: -
J: TRBJ2-2
CDR3: CASSLDVGELFF
DNA: TGCGCCAGCAGCTTGGATGTCGGGGAGCTGTTTTTT

length: 12
V: TRBV6-5
size: -
D: -
J: TRBJ1-1
CDR3: CAIGHLNTEAFF
DNA: TGTGCCATCGGACACCTGAACACTGAAGCTTTCTTT

length: 15
V: TRBV5-1
size: once
D: -
J: TRBJ1-4
CDR3: CASSGNSGPNEKLFF
DNA: TGCGCCAGCAGCGGAAACAGCGGCCCAAATGAAAAACTGTTTTTT

length: 16
V: TRBV7-9
size: many
D: TRBD2
J: TRBJ2-2
CDR3: CASSLPGGRYTGELFF
DNA: TGTGCCAGCAGCTTACCGGGAGGGCGTTACACCGGGGAGCTGTTTTTT

length: 15
V: TRBV5-1
size: few
D: TRBD2
J: TRBJ2-3
CDR3: CASSLRLRETDTQYF
DNA: TGCGCCAGCAGCTTGAGGCTGCGGGAGACAGATACGCAGTATTTT

length: 15
V: TRBV3-1
size: -
D: TRBD1
J: TRBJ2-2
CDR3: CASSAGTGYTGELFF
DNA: TGTGCCAGCAGCGCCGGGACAGGGTACACCGGGGAGCTGTTTTTT

length: 12
V: TRBV20-1
size: few
D: TRBD1
J: TRBJ2-2
CDR3: CSCYRGRGELFF
DNA: TGCAGTTGCTACAGGGGGCGCGGGGAGCTGTTTTTT

length: 17
V: TRBV3-1
size: few
D: -
J: TRBJ2-5
CDR3: CASSQVGSGRYQETQYF
DNA: TGTGCCAGCAGCCAAGTTGGTAGCGGACGATACCAAGAGACCCAGTACTTC

length: 13
V: TRBV18
size: -
D: -
J: TRBJ2-1
CDR3: CASSPGAINEQFF
DNA: TGTGCCAGCTCACCAGGGGCCATCAATGAGCAGTTCTTC

length: 13
V: TRBV4-2
size: few
D: -
J: TRBJ1-5
CDR3: CASSQGTNQPQHF
DNA: TGTGCCAGCAGCCAAGGGACTAATCAGCCCCAGCATTTT

length: 14
V: TRBV11-2
size: few
D: -
J: TRBJ2-1
CDR3: CASSPLRRINEQFF
DNA: TGTGCCAGCAGTCCCCTGCGAAGGATCAATGAGCAGTTCTTC

length: 15
V: TRBV20-1
size: few
D: TRBD2
J: TRBJ2-5
CDR3: CSARISGGPQETQYF
DNA: TGCAGTGCTAGGATTAGCGGGGGACCACAAGAGACCCAGTACTTC

length: 13
V: TRBV3-1
size: few
D: TRBD1
J: TRBJ1-5
CDR3: CASSQYRGQPQHF
DNA: TGTGCCAGCAGCCAGTACAGGGGTCAGCCCCAGCATTTT

length: 14
V: TRBV20-1
size: few
D: TRBD1
J: TRBJ2-2
CDR3: CSATGTGVTGELFF
DNA: TGCAGTGCTACCGGGACAGGGGTGACCGGGGAGCTGTTTTTT

length: 11
V: TRBV11-1
size: many
D: -
J: TRBJ2-3
CDR3: CASSHTDTQYF
DNA: TGTGCCAGCAGCCACACAGATACGCAGTATTTT

length: 14
V: TRBV15
size: -
D: -
J: TRBJ2-7
CDR3: CATSTKQGFYEQYF
DNA: TGTGCCACCAGCACTAAACAGGGATTCTACGAGCAGTACTTC

length: 14
V: TRBV11-2
size: -
D: -
J: TRBJ2-3
CDR3: CASSWRSYTDTQYF
DNA: TGTGCCAGCAGCTGGAGGAGTTACACAGATACGCAGTATTTT

length: 15
V: TRBV20-1
size: few
D: -
J: TRBJ2-7
CDR3: CSARDIGRPDDEQYF
DNA: TGCAGTGCTAGAGATATAGGCAGGCCAGACGACGAGCAGTACTTC

length: 15
V: TRBV3-1
size: -
D: TRBD2
J: TRBJ2-3
CDR3: CASSQVGGRADTQYF
DNA: TGTGCCAGCAGCCAAGTGGGCGGGAGGGCTGATACGCAGTATTTT

length: 14
V: TRBV7-2
size: -
D: -
J: TRBJ2-3
CDR3: CASSLDLSTDTQYF
DNA: TGTGCCAGCAGCTTAGACTTATCCACAGATACGCAGTATTTT

length: 14
V: TRBV24-1
size: -
D: -
J: TRBJ1-2
CDR3: CATSDYPTGSGYTF
DNA: TGTGCCACCAGTGACTACCCCACAGGGAGCGGCTACACCTTC

length: 13
V: TRBV27
size: many
D: -
J: TRBJ2-5
CDR3: CASSWGEQETQYF
DNA: TGTGCCAGCAGTTGGGGGGAGCAGGAGACCCAGTACTTC

length: 17
V: TRBV18
size: many
D: TRBD1
J: TRBJ2-6
CDR3: CASSPGQGYSGANVLTF
DNA: TGTGCCAGCTCACCGGGACAGGGATACTCTGGGGCCAACGTCCTGACTTTC

length: 13
V: TRBV7-2
size: -
D: -
J: TRBJ1-2
CDR3: CASSDRQEAGYTF
DNA: TGTGCCAGCAGTGATCGACAGGAAGCTGGCTACACCTTC

length: 16
V: TRBV6-2/TRBV6-3
size: -
D: TRBD1
J: TRBJ2-3
CDR3: CASSDLLGQGTDTQYF
DNA: TGTGCCAGCAGCGATTTACTGGGACAGGGCACAGATACGCAGTATTTT

length: 12
V: TRBV20-1
size: many
D: -
J: TRBJ1-2
CDR3: CSARAGTYGYTF
DNA: TGCAGTGCAAGAGCAGGGACCTATGGCTACACCTTC

length: 16
V: TRBV7-9
size: few
D: TRBD1
J: TRBJ1-6
CDR3: CASSPRQGSYNSPLHF
DNA: TGTGCCAGCAGCCCTAGACAGGGCTCCTATAATTCACCCCTCCACTTT

length: 16
V: TRBV5-6
size: few
D: TRBD2
J: TRBJ2-7
CDR3: CASSFLAGGRAYEQYF
DNA: TGTGCCAGCAGCTTTTTAGCGGGAGGGCGGGCCTACGAGCAGTACTTC

length: 13
V: TRBV20-1
size: many
D: -
J: TRBJ1-1
CDR3: CSARGRADTEAFF
DNA: TGCAGTGCTAGAGGCCGAGCAGACACTGAAGCTTTCTTT

length: 19
V: TRBV28
size: few
D: -
J: TRBJ2-6
CDR3: CASSFFGGHYGTETYVLTF
DNA: TGTGCCAGCAGTTTCTTCGGAGGACACTATGGGACCGAGACATACGTCCTGACTTTC

length: 17
V: TRBV6-1
size: few
D: TRBD1
J: TRBJ1-2
CDR3: CASSSDRAGGAYYGYTF
DNA: TGTGCCAGCAGCAGTGACCGGGCAGGGGGCGCATACTATGGCTACACCTTC

length: 14
V: TRBV18
size: few
D: -
J: TRBJ2-7
CDR3: CASSYDQSSYEQYF
DNA: TGTGCCAGCTCATATGACCAGAGCTCCTACGAGCAGTACTTC

length: 12
V: TRBV29-1
size: -
D: -
J: TRBJ2-2
CDR3: CSVRLNTGELFF
DNA: TGCAGCGTTCGATTGAACACCGGGGAGCTGTTTTTT